Presented here are 28 T cell receptor beta chains from one specimen sequenced in a study of control samples from healthy donors and cancer patients. Libraries were prepared by immunoSEQ multiplex PCR; TCRdb keeps only in-frame clonotypes and omits some of them. Among about 72,000 clones, approximately 92% were seen once, and the ten largest hold approximately 6%. The sample consisted of blood. These receptors originate from a woman aged 60 to 75 in good health.

This sequence joins TRBV6-6 and TRBJ1-5, with D possibly matching TRBD1 (6 bases). Trimming stripped 5 bases from V and 1 base from J, with 18 bases between. The CDR3 runs to 17 residues. CDR1 and CDR2 (germline): MNHNY, SVGAGI (reference sequence). The CDR3 DNA sequence: TGTGCCAGCAGTCTTCCCCGTCGGGGGGCGAGCAATCAGCCCCAGCATTTT. Translated, it gives CASSLPRRGASNQPQHF.

Only a few counts were recorded for this clone. The gene calls are TRBV6-5 and TRBJ1-2, with TRBD1 identical over 7 bases. The CDR3 is 14 amino acids. Per germline, CDR1 MNHEY and CDR2 SVGAGI. V trimming: 6 bases; J trimming: 3 bases; junction bases outside the gene matches: 7. This CDR3 is CASSRQGAHYGYTF. The CDR3 nucleotides are TGTGCCAGCAGCAGACAGGGTGCTCACTATGGCTACACCTTC.

This chain joins TRBV2 and TRBJ2-5; D possibly corresponds to TRBD1 (5 bases). This CDR3 has 15 amino acids. Germline-derived CDR1 and CDR2 are SNHLY and FYNNEI. The ends were cut back, 0 bases at V and 4 bases at J, with 12 bases in the middle. CDR3 protein: CASSEASGIVETQYF. The CDR3 DNA reads TGTGCCAGCAGTGAAGCGTCAGGGATCGTAGAGACCCAGTACTTC.

The chain recombines TRBV3-1 (or the pseudogene TRBV3-2) with TRBJ1-1; unclear D gene. Germline CDR1 is LGHDT and CDR2 is YNNKEL (reference sequence). V was shortened by 4 bases and J by 4 bases, with 13 bases between the two germline ends. The CDR3 sequence is 14 residues long. The CDR3 region has the DNA TGTGCCAGCAGCCTTCAGAGCACAGTCACTGAAGCTTTCTTT. Protein product: CASSLQSTVTEAFF.

This chain connects TRBV27 to TRBJ1-1, with D unresolved. Per germline, CDR1 MNHEY and CDR2 SMNVEV (reference sequence). The CDR3 is 16 residues long. The ends were cut back, 8 bases at V and 4 bases at J, with 23 bases in the middle. CDR3: CASGLSMGKVATEAFF. CDR3 nucleotide sequence: TGTGCCAGCGGCCTTTCGATGGGGAAGGTCGCCACTGAAGCTTTCTTT.

This rearrangement joins TRBV5-4 to TRBJ2-5; no definite D call. The CDR3 length is 14 residues. Trimming left V 3 bases short and J 4 bases short, with 13 bases between. The germline V gene encodes CDR1 SGHNT and CDR2 YYREEE (reference sequence). In DNA form, the CDR3 reads TGTGCCAGCAGCTCTGCAGTAGCAGGAGAGACCCAGTACTTC. Protein product: CASSSAVAGETQYF. The complete variable domain, with remaining parts taken from reference TRBV5-4 and TRBJ2-5, reads ETGVTQSPTHLIKTRGQQVTLRCSSQSGHNTVSWYQQALGQGPQFIFQYYREEENGRGNFPPRFSGLQFPNYSSELNVNALELDDSALYLCASSSAVAGETQYFGPGTRLLVL.

The count of this clone is one. The chain recombines TRBV27 with TRBJ1-6; possible D gene TRBD1, 5 bases. The V end lost 10 bases, the J end lost 4 bases, and 11 bases lay between the germline ends. Germline CDR1 MNHEY, CDR2 SMNVEV (reference sequence). The CDR3 totals 13 residues. The CDR3 DNA reads as TGTGCCACCAAGGGACGGTATAATTCACCCCTCCACTTT. This codes for CATKGRYNSPLHF.

The chain recombines TRBV5-1 with TRBJ2-3, with D unclear. CDR1 and CDR2 (germline): SGHRS, YFSETQ. This CDR3 contains 15 residues. The ends were cut back, 0 bases at V and 0 bases at J, with 8 bases in the middle. The CDR3 DNA is TGCGCCAGCAGCTTGGGGCAGACTAGCACAGATACGCAGTATTTT. Residues: CASSLGQTSTDTQYF.

The genes are TRBV28 and TRBJ2-1, with 7 bases lining up with TRBD2. This CDR3 comprises 13 residues. The germline V gene encodes CDR1 MDHEN and CDR2 SYDVKM. The trim removed 11 bases at V and 4 bases at J, leaving 8 bases unmatched. This chain's CDR3 is CAGGGTNYNEQFF. The CDR3 DNA follows: TGTGCCGGGGGGGGGACTAATTACAATGAGCAGTTCTTC.

The chain recombines TRBV27 with TRBJ2-7, with D unclear. The CDR3 covers 13 residues. The V and J ends lost 4 bases and 4 bases respectively, with 11 bases between them. Germline V lookup: CDR1 MNHEY, CDR2 SMNVEV (reference sequence). CDR3 nucleotides: TGTGCCAGCAGTTCTCCCCTAGAGTACGAGCAGTACTTC. Amino acid sequence: CASSSPLEYEQYF.

The chain joins TRBV27 to TRBJ2-2, with D tentatively TRBD1 (6 bases). Germline loops: CDR1 MNHEY, CDR2 SMNVEV (reference sequence). The CDR3 length is 14 residues. V lost 7 bases and J lost 3, with 12 bases in between. The CDR3 here is CASTLRTDTGELFF. The CDR3 DNA reads as TGTGCCAGCACCCTACGGACAGACACCGGGGAGCTGTTTTTT.

The rearrangement links TRBV6-4 to TRBJ2-2, with D maybe TRBD1 (7 bases). The V end lost 7 bases, the J end lost 7 bases, and 13 bases lay between the germline ends. The CDR3 consists of 13 residues. Germline values: CDR1 MRHNA, CDR2 SNTAGT. CDR3 bases: TGTGCCAGCAAGGAGGGGGCGAACGGGGAGCTGTTTTTT. This encodes CASKEGANGELFF.

The rearrangement joins TRBV5-4 to TRBJ1-1; D remains unclear. V was shortened by 0 bases and J by 1 base, with 7 bases between the two germline ends. This CDR3 spans 14 amino acids. Germline V gene data show CDR1 as SGHNT and CDR2 as YYREEE (reference sequence). CDR3 nucleotide sequence: TGTGCCAGCAGCTTGGCCAGCGCGAACACTGAAGCTTTCTTT. This sequence encodes CASSLASANTEAFF.

The gene calls are TRBV28 and TRBJ2-1; 11 bases are a match to TRBD2. The CDR3 has 17 amino acids. J was trimmed by 12 bases and V by 5 bases; bases with no gene match: 18. The germline V gene encodes CDR1 MDHEN and CDR2 SYDVKM. The CDR3 reads CASSPIQGATSGSRQFF. In DNA form, the CDR3 reads TGTGCCAGCAGTCCCATACAGGGGGCTACTAGCGGGAGCAGGCAGTTCTTC.

V usage is TRBV19 and J usage is TRBJ2-1; weak D call: TRBD2 (6 bases). Germline values: CDR1 LNHDA, CDR2 SQIVND (reference sequence). Trimming left V 3 bases short and J 5 bases short, with 11 bases between. This CDR3 spans 14 amino acids. The CDR3: CASSIRGNDNEQFF. The CDR3 region has the DNA TGTGCCAGTAGTATTCGCGGGAACGACAATGAGCAGTTCTTC.

The V gene is TRBV5-1, the J gene TRBJ1-1; 10 bases are a match to TRBD1. V was pared by 4 bases and J by 7 bases, with 10 bases of the junction left unmatched. The CDR3 totals 15 residues. Germline V lookup: CDR1 SGHRS, CDR2 YFSETQ. The CDR3, as DNA: TGCGCCAGCAGCATGGGACCGGGACAGGGGATTGAAGCTTTCTTT. It codes for CASSMGPGQGIEAFF.

This clone was counted a few times. This rearrangement joins TRBV6-5 to TRBJ1-2; D perhaps matches TRBD1 (5 bases). Per the germline V gene, CDR1 is MNHEY and CDR2 is SVGAGI. The V gene lost 4 bases and the J gene lost 2 bases, with 14 bases spanning the gap. This CDR3 has 15 amino acids. The CDR3: CASSSPGRTNYGYTF. The CDR3 DNA reads TGTGCCAGCAGTTCCCCGGGGCGGACCAACTATGGCTACACCTTC.

The V and J genes are TRBV19 and TRBJ2-2; D ambiguous. Germline V gene data show CDR1 as LNHDA and CDR2 as SQIVND (reference sequence). Between the trimmed V and J ends, which lost 3 bases and 1 base, there was a span of 6 bases. The CDR3 loop spans 14 amino acids. The CDR3 is CASSIHQNTGELFF. The CDR3 nucleotides read TGTGCCAGTAGTATCCACCAGAACACCGGGGAGCTGTTTTTT.

As DNA, the CDR3 is TGTGCCAGCAGCCAAGCAACCGCCGGGCGGAACTATGGCTACACCTTC. This gives the protein CASSQATAGRNYGYTF. The chain has TRBV2 and TRBJ1-2; no clear D. CDR3 length: 16 amino acids. Trimming removed 6 bases from V and 2 bases from J, with 19 bases in between. Germline values: CDR1 SNHLY, CDR2 FYNNEI. The full variable domain, in which reference TRBV2 and TRBJ1-2 provide the parts outside the CDR3, is EPEVTQTPSHQVTQMGQEVILRCVPISNHLYFYWYRQILGQKVEFLVSFYNNEISEKSEIFDDQFSVERPDGSNFTLKIRSTKLEDSAMYFCASSQATAGRNYGYTFGSGTRLTVV.

The chain recombines TRBV2 with TRBJ2-1; the D gene could be TRBD1 or TRBD2 (5 bases each). Germline lookup yields CDR1 SNHLY and CDR2 FYNNEI. This CDR3 has 15 residues. V lost 2 bases and J 4 bases, leaving 12 bases between the germline ends. The CDR3 bases are TGTGCCAGCAGTGAACGGGACGTGGAATACAATGAGCAGTTCTTC. Residues: CASSERDVEYNEQFF.

Only one count was recorded for this clone. The J gene is TRBJ2-2, the V gene TRBV9; a weak D match, TRBD2 (5 bases). The CDR3 is 15 amino acids. With 3 bases removed from V and 7 bases from J, the gap between germline ends came to 16 bases. CDR1 SGDLS and CDR2 YYNGEE come from the germline V gene. The CDR3, as DNA: TGTGCCAGCAGCGCCCAACTAGACCAGCTCGGGGAGCTGTTTTTT. Protein sequence: CASSAQLDQLGELFF.

The chain links TRBV30 to TRBJ1-6; no clear D. The CDR3 runs to 15 residues. V lost 2 bases and J lost 1, with 9 bases in between. Germline assignment: CDR1 GTSNPN and CDR2 SVGIG (reference sequence). CDR3 sequence (DNA): TGTGCCTGGAGTCGTAAGGGATCCTATAATTCACCCCTCCACTTT. Translating gives CAWSRKGSYNSPLHF.

This sequence joins TRBV28 and TRBJ2-5; perhaps TRBD2 as D (6 bases). The CDR3 covers 15 residues. The V end was cut by 5 bases, the J end by 1 base, with 14 bases between. CDR1 and CDR2 from the germline V gene are MDHEN and SYDVKM. The CDR3 DNA reads as TGTGCCAGCAGTCTCGGAGGGCGACTCCAAGAGACCCAGTACTTC. This gives the protein CASSLGGRLQETQYF.

The V and J genes are TRBV2 and TRBJ2-5, with 9 bases aligning to TRBD1. CDR3 size: 15 residues. Germline lookup yields CDR1 SNHLY and CDR2 FYNNEI. The V and J ends lost 4 bases and 5 bases, in that order; junction bases with no gene match: 8. CDR3 coding DNA: TGTGCCAGCAGTGGTATGGGACAGGGTCGGGAGACCCAGTACTTC. Protein product: CASSGMGQGRETQYF.

This chain uses TRBV5-5 with TRBJ1-1; D is possibly TRBD1 (6 bases). The CDR3 contains 15 residues. Germline assignment: CDR1 SGHKS and CDR2 YYEKEE (reference sequence). Trimming stripped 4 bases from V and 1 base from J, with 14 bases between. DNA for the CDR3: TGTGCCAGCAGCCCCATAGGACAGAAGAACACTGAAGCTTTCTTT. Translation: CASSPIGQKNTEAFF.

The chain carries TRBV3-1 (or the pseudogene TRBV3-2) and TRBJ2-7; D is undetermined. The CDR3 loop spans 11 amino acids. Germline CDR1 LGHDT, CDR2 YNNKEL (reference sequence). V was trimmed by 0 bases and J by 3 bases, leaving 0 bases between them. CDR3 loop: CASSQDYEQYF. The CDR3 DNA reads TGTGCCAGCAGCCAAGACTACGAGCAGTACTTC.

The J gene is TRBJ2-1, the V gene TRBV30; possibly TRBD1 for D (5 bases). The CDR3 is 12 amino acids. Trimming stripped 2 bases from V and 5 bases from J, with 7 bases between. Looked up from germline, CDR1 is GTSNPN and CDR2 is SVGIG (reference sequence). CDR3 amino acids: CAWSPGNNEQFF. For the CDR3, the DNA is TGTGCCTGGAGTCCAGGGAACAATGAGCAGTTCTTC. The whole variable domain, remainder taken from reference TRBV30 and TRBJ2-1, is SQTIHQWPATLVQPVGSPLSLECTVEGTSNPNLYWYRQAAGRGLQLLFYSVGIGQISSEVPQNLSASRPQDRQFILSSKKLLLSDSGFYLCAWSPGNNEQFFGPGTRLTVL.

This chain joins TRBV28 and TRBJ1-6, with D tentatively TRBD1 (5 bases). The CDR3 consists of 12 residues. Trimming shortened V by 7 bases and J by 9 bases, and 10 bases separated the two germline ends. Germline CDR1 is MDHEN and CDR2 is SYDVKM. CDR3 in amino acids: CASTLGASPLHF. The DNA of the CDR3 is TGTGCCAGCACCCTCGGGGCTTCACCCCTCCACTTT.